Following are 21 T cell receptor beta chains from one sample sequenced in a study of control samples from healthy donors and cancer patients (TCRdb year 2020). The library was obtained by the immunoSEQ multiplex PCR assay. Held by TCRdb, this immuneACCESS table contains in-frame sequences only and omits some clones. Under half of the omission traces to an unresolved V gene where checked; the cause of the rest is unknown. For this sample there are about 140,000 clones; 85% to 95% appear just once. The ten most abundant clones make up around 12% of the sample. The material sequenced was blood. These receptors were obtained from a man in his forties in good health.

The chain employs TRBV29-1 and TRBJ2-6, with 7 bases matching TRBD1. This CDR3 is 17 amino acids long. After removal of 4 bases from V and 2 bases from J, the junction contained 11 bases not matched to a gene. Germline CDR1 reads SQVTM; CDR2 reads ANQGSEA. This chain's CDR3 is CSVANTTGVPGANVLTF. Written as DNA, the CDR3 is TGCAGCGTTGCCAATACAACAGGGGTCCCTGGGGCCAACGTCCTGACTTTC.

Comment on this clone: Distinct nucleotide sequences in the sample also encode this CDR3. The CDR3 sequence: CASSLQETQYF. In DNA, the CDR3 is TGCGCCAGCAGCCTCCAAGAGACCCAGTACTTC. This chain connects TRBV5-1 to TRBJ2-5; D ambiguous. Trimming took off 4 bases at V and 1 base at J, with 2 bases between the two ends. CDR3 length: 11 residues. CDR1 and CDR2 (germline): SGHRS, YFSETQ.

This chain joins TRBV7-6 and TRBJ1-3; D unresolved. The CDR3 has 14 amino acids. The V gene's germline CDR1 is SGHVS and CDR2 FNYEAQ. Between the trimmed V and J ends, which lost 1 base and 4 bases, there was a span of 8 bases. The CDR3 protein is CASSLEVSGNTIYF. The CDR3 coding sequence is TGTGCCAGCAGCTTAGAGGTCTCCGGAAACACCATATATTTT.

This clone was observed a single time. The V and J genes are TRBV3-1 (or the pseudogene TRBV3-2) and TRBJ2-7; D might be TRBD1 (5 bases). The V end lost 2 bases, the J end lost 2 bases, and 10 bases lay between the germline ends. The CDR3 is 14 residues long. Germline CDR1 reads LGHDT; CDR2 reads YNNKEL (reference sequence). CDR3 nucleotides: TGTGCCAGCAGCCAACTGACAGAGACCTACGAGCAGTACTTC. Its protein is CASSQLTETYEQYF.

The chain recombines TRBV5-1 with TRBJ1-5; no firm D call. Germline lookup yields CDR1 SGHRS and CDR2 YFSETQ. The CDR3 is made up of 15 amino acids. V was pared by 3 bases and J by 2 bases, with 12 bases between. The CDR3 DNA follows: TGCGCCAGCAGCTACGGGTCTGGGGGCAATCAGCCCCAGCATTTT. It translates to CASSYGSGGNQPQHF. Complete variable domain (other parts from reference TRBV5-1 and TRBJ1-5): KAGVTQTPRYLIKTRGQQVTLSCSPISGHRSVSWYQQTPGQGLQFLFEYFSETQRNKGNFPGRFSGRQFSNSRSEMNVSTLELGDSALYLCASSYGSGGNQPQHFGDGTRLSIL.

This clone was observed once. V and J are TRBV7-9 and TRBJ1-3, with D possibly TRBD1 on 5 matching bases. The CDR3 has 15 amino acids. CDR1 and CDR2 from the germline V gene are SEHNR and FQNEAQ (reference sequence). The V and J ends lost 4 bases and 2 bases respectively, with 12 bases between them. The CDR3 here is CASSSDRLTGNTIYF. CDR3 nucleotide sequence: TGTGCCAGCAGCTCAGACAGACTCACTGGAAACACCATATATTTT.

The chain uses TRBV7-2 and TRBJ2-7; 7 bases map to TRBD1. Germline CDR1 SGHTA, CDR2 FQGNSA. The CDR3 has 16 amino acids. With V trimmed by 10 bases and J by 5 bases, 20 bases remained unmatched. The CDR3 here is CAIDKRTTGAVHEQYF. In nucleotides, the CDR3 is TGTGCCATCGACAAGAGAACCACAGGGGCTGTCCACGAGCAGTACTTC.

The genes are TRBV6-5 and TRBJ2-7, with D maybe TRBD2 (6 bases). V was shortened by 8 bases and J by 2 bases, with 10 bases between the two germline ends. Per germline, CDR1 MNHEY and CDR2 SVGAGI. The CDR3 covers 12 residues. Written as DNA, the CDR3 is TGTGCCAGCGCCGCGGGACCCTACGAGCAGTACTTC. Translated: CASAAGPYEQYF.

The chain combines TRBV11-3 with TRBJ2-5; 7 positions agree with TRBD1. Germline V lookup: CDR1 SGHNT, CDR2 YENEEA. The CDR3 covers 14 residues. With 1 base clipped from V and 1 base from J, the junction kept 0 bases outside the gene matches. Written as DNA, the CDR3 is TGTGCCAGCAGCTTAGGGACAGGCCAAGAGACCCAGTACTTC. Protein: CASSLGTGQETQYF.

The chain has TRBV27 and TRBJ1-2, with D possibly matching TRBD1 (6 bases). This CDR3 region has 15 residues. The V gene lost 4 bases and the J gene lost 4 bases, with 16 bases spanning the gap. The germline CDR1 and CDR2 sequences are MNHEY and SMNVEV (reference sequence). This CDR3 is CASSSPRRGVYGYTF. CDR3 sequence (DNA): TGTGCCAGCAGTTCCCCCCGCAGGGGCGTCTATGGCTACACCTTC.

As to this clone: Other DNA sequences from this sample encode an identical CDR3 as well. V and J are TRBV28 and TRBJ2-7; D call uncertain. CDR3 length equals 11 residues. The germline V gene encodes CDR1 MDHEN and CDR2 SYDVKM. Trimming took off 2 bases at V and 4 bases at J, with 3 bases between the two ends. Here the CDR3 reads CASSLGYEQYF. CDR3 coding DNA: TGTGCCAGCAGTTTAGGGTACGAGCAGTACTTC.

This chain links TRBV4-1 with TRBJ1-2; the D gene is possibly TRBD1 (6 bases). The CDR3 length is 12 residues. Trimming shortened V by 3 bases and J by 9 bases, and 11 bases separated the two germline ends. Germline V CDR1 and CDR2: MGHRA, YSYEKL. CDR3 in amino acids: CASSHWGASYTF. The CDR3, as DNA: TGCGCCAGCAGCCATTGGGGGGCTAGCTACACCTTC.

The rearrangement links TRBV12-5 to TRBJ1-1, with a tentative D call TRBD1 (5 bases). CDR3 length equals 17 residues. Germline CDR1 and CDR2: LGHNT and FRNRAP. Trimming left V 5 bases short and J 0 bases short, with 19 bases between. This CDR3 is CASGTRTWREVNTEAFF. The CDR3 coding sequence is TGTGCTAGTGGTACCCGGACATGGCGGGAGGTGAACACTGAAGCTTTCTTT.

The chain links TRBV18 to TRBJ1-4, with 8 bases identical to TRBD1. The germline V gene has CDR1 KGHSH and CDR2 LQKENI. There are 15 residues in the CDR3. J gave up 8 bases and V 3 bases, and 8 bases lay outside the gene matches. The CDR3 coding sequence is TGTGCCAGCTCACCCTTTCAGGGGGCGGAAGAAAAACTGTTTTTT. It encodes CASSPFQGAEEKLFF.

The chain uses TRBV7-3 and TRBJ2-3; D is unclear. Germline assignment: CDR1 SGHTA and CDR2 FQGTGA. The CDR3 extends over 16 amino acids. The ends were cut back, 2 bases at V and 2 bases at J, with 14 bases in the middle. CDR3 nucleotides: TGTGCCAGCAGCTTACTTGGTGGGGTAAACACAGATACGCAGTATTTT. Encoded protein: CASSLLGGVNTDTQYF.

The J gene is TRBJ2-2, the V gene TRBV7-9, with unresolved D. This CDR3 region has 13 residues. Trimming removed 2 bases from V and 3 bases from J, with 4 bases in between. CDR1 SEHNR and CDR2 FQNEAQ come from the germline V gene (reference sequence). The CDR3 sequence: CASSLLYTGELFF. CDR3 nucleotides: TGTGCCAGCAGCTTACTCTACACCGGGGAGCTGTTTTTT.

CDR3 in amino acids: CASSSTAWGGGYTF. In nucleotides, the CDR3 is TGTGCCAGCAGCTCGACAGCATGGGGGGGTGGCTACACCTTC. V and J are TRBV7-2 and TRBJ1-2, with D possibly TRBD1 on 5 matching bases. Germline CDR1 is SGHTA and CDR2 is FQGNSA. Trimming took off 4 bases at V and 7 bases at J, with 16 bases between the two ends. There are 14 residues in the CDR3. Full variable domain (rest looked up from reference TRBV7-2 and TRBJ1-2): GAGVSQSPSNKVTEKGKDVELRCDPISGHTALYWYRQSLGQGLEFLIYFQGNSAPDKSGLPSDRFSAERTGGSVSTLTIQRTQQEDSAVYLCASSSTAWGGGYTFGSGTRLTVV.

The CDR3 loop reads CASSQGRGQSSNQPQHF. CDR3 nucleotides: TGCGCCAGCAGCCAAGGGAGGGGACAGAGTAGCAATCAGCCCCAGCATTTT. V is TRBV4-1 and J is TRBJ1-5; 7 bases agree with TRBD1. Germline lookup yields CDR1 MGHRA and CDR2 YSYEKL. The CDR3 extends over 17 amino acids. V dropped 1 base and J dropped 0; count of bases not matched to a gene: 6.

The chain links TRBV9 to TRBJ2-3, with D possibly TRBD2 on 6 matching bases. This CDR3 is 14 amino acids long. With 7 bases removed from V and 0 bases from J, the gap between germline ends came to 12 bases. Germline CDR1 and CDR2: SGDLS and YYNGEE. This CDR3 is CASSAGTSTDTQYF. CDR3 nucleotide sequence: TGTGCCAGCTCAGCAGGGACTAGCACAGATACGCAGTATTTT.

The V and J genes are TRBV4-2 and TRBJ2-5; 10 nucleotides align to TRBD1. Per germline, CDR1 LGHNA and CDR2 YNFKEQ. V lost 2 bases, J lost 4 bases, and 4 bases stayed unmatched. The CDR3 spans 15 residues. CDR3 DNA sequence: TGTGCCAGCAGCCAAACAGGACAGGGGGTAGAGACCCAGTACTTC. Its protein product is CASSQTGQGVETQYF.

This chain uses TRBV24-1 with TRBJ2-5, with TRBD2 as a possible D gene (6 bases). Trimming removed 3 bases from V and 1 base from J, with 8 bases in between. This CDR3 contains 14 residues. The germline CDR1 and CDR2 sequences are KGHDR and SFDVKD. This CDR3 reads CATSDKTSQETQYF. The CDR3 DNA is TGTGCCACCAGTGATAAGACTAGCCAAGAGACCCAGTACTTC.